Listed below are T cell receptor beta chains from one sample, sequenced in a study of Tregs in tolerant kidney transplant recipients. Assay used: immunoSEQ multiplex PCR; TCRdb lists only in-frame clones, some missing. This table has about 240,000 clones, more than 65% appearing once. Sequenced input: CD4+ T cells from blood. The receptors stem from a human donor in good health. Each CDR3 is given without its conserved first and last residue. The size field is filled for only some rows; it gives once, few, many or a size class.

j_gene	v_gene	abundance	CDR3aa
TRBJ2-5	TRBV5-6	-	ASSLLSGGLETQY
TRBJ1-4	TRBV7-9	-	ASSGGNRANEKLF
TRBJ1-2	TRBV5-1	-	ASSFATDGYT
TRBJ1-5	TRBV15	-	ATSRDGRGNQPQH
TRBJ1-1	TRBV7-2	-	ASRYEGATGTEAF
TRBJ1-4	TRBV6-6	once	ASSLGGFATNEKLF
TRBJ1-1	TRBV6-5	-	ASSYSILSGEGAF
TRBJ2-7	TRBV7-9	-	ASSLGSGYHEQY
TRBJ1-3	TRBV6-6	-	ASTEGPGNTIY
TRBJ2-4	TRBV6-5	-	ASSSKRELKNIQY
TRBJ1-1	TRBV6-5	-	ASRADSLMNTEAF
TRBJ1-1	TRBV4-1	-	ASSQVGRGSGTEAF
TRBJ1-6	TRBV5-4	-	ASSSGQGSPLH
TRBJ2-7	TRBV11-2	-	ASSLVQTPYEQY
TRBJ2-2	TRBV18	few	ASSPGLANTGELF
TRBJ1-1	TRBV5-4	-	ASSLGAPGIGTEAF
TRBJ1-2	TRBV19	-	ASSIRARGGYGYT
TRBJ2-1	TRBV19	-	ASTVAGTRNEQF
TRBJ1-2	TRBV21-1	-	ASSKDGRGLQGYT
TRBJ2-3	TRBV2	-	ASSEEGGGNTDTQY
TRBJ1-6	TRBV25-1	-	ASSELHGPNSPLH
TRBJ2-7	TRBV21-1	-	ASKGPAGTGSYEQY
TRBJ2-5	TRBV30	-	AWSVGGQETQY
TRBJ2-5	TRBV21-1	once	ASSAGMETQY
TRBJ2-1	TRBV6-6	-	ASRTNRDLYNEQF
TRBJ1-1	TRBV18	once	ASSPPGRAQGQIVAF
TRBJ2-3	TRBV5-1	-	ASKDREGSDTQY
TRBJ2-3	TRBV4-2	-	ASSQVSWGQSPDTQY
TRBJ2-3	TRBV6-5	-	ASSRGQNTDTQY